This T cell receptor (beta chain) was found in a study of persistence of HIV-infected CD4 T cells. Notes on the study in general: CMV- and Gag-responding cells had lower TCRbeta richness than CD3/CD28-responding cells.

The immunoSEQ assay was version 4, run in survey mode. Libraries were prepared by immunoSEQ multiplex PCR; TCRdb keeps only in-frame clonotypes and omits some of them. Here the sample spans about 40,000 clones, about four fifths being singletons. An overlapping HIV-1 Gag peptide pool stimulated these cells at 0.95 to 1 ug/peptide/mL. CD40L-negative CD69-negative CD45RO-high memory CD4+ T cells were sorted as populations depleted of antigen-responding cells. CDR1 and CDR2 from the germline V gene are SNHLY and FYNNEI. The CDR3 runs 13 residues. The V end lost 6 bases, the J end lost 1 base, and 9 bases lay between the germline ends. Notes on this clone: The target antigen is unknown.

The sample here was CD4+ T cells sorted from PBMCs after roughly 18-hour stimulation, taken from a patient who received antiretroviral therapy. This receptor was taken from an adult man with HIV who was CMV-seropositive. V is TRBV2 and J is TRBJ1-1, with D tentatively TRBD1 (5 bases). CDR3 region: CASSLDTNTEAFF. CDR3 in DNA: TGTGCCAGCAGCCTGGACACGAACACTGAAGCTTTCTTT.